This paragraph covers one TCR beta chain sequence. The sample belongs to a study of OX40 agonist ivuxolimab in advanced cancers. Measured with immunoSEQ multiplex PCR; TCRdb has only the in-frame clones, and not every one. The repertoire has tens of thousands of clones, 80% to 90% of them found once; the top ten carry roughly 0.56%. The clonotype originates from an adult with an advanced solid tumor such as melanoma, head and neck, liver or kidney cancer. The sample in question was CD4+ or CD8+ T cells sorted from blood, obtained in a trial of the OX40 agonist ivuxolimab.

The CDR3 spells CASRGLAGGVYEQYF. For the CDR3, the DNA is TGTGCCAGCAGAGGACTAGCGGGAGGGGTATACGAGCAGTACTTC. The V call is TRBV27, the J call TRBJ2-7; TRBD2 matches 15 bases. The CDR3 totals 15 residues. The trim removed 6 bases at V and 4 bases at J, leaving 4 bases unmatched. Looked up from germline, CDR1 is MNHEY and CDR2 is SMNVEV (reference sequence).